These T cell receptor beta chains were read from a single sample in a study of OX40 agonist ivuxolimab in advanced cancers. Sequenced by immunoSEQ multiplex PCR; TCRdb stores in-frame clones only, minus some. The table has about 20,000 clones, around four fifths seen once. Sample: CD4+ or CD8+ T cells sorted from blood, taken in a trial of the OX40 agonist ivuxolimab. All receptors derive from an adult with an advanced solid tumor such as melanoma, head and neck, liver or kidney cancer. Each CDR3 is given with its conserved first and last residue. Fields, in order: D gene, J gene, clone size, V gene, CDR3 DNA, CDR3 protein. The D gene is left open where the match is weak. Only some rows state a clone size, as once, few, many or a class for expanded clones.

d_call: NA; j_call: TRBJ1-2; clone_size: NA; v_call: TRBV7-9; cdr3_nt: TGTGCCAGCAGCTCGCCGACCTGGACAGTCTATGGCTACACCTTC; cdr3_aa: CASSSPTWTVYGYTF
d_call: NA; j_call: TRBJ1-3; clone_size: NA; v_call: TRBV27; cdr3_nt: TGTGCCAGCAGCCCACAGGGCTCTGGAAACACCATATATTTT; cdr3_aa: CASSPQGSGNTIYF
d_call: NA; j_call: TRBJ2-4; clone_size: medium-sized; v_call: TRBV15; cdr3_nt: TGTGCCACCAGCAACGGTGTCGGCAGTAGCATTCAGTACTTC; cdr3_aa: CATSNGVGSSIQYF
d_call: NA; j_call: TRBJ1-5; clone_size: NA; v_call: TRBV6-6; cdr3_nt: TGTGCCAGCAGTTACTTATCTGAGGGGACTAATCAGCCCCAGCATTTT; cdr3_aa: CASSYLSEGTNQPQHF
d_call: NA; j_call: TRBJ2-7; clone_size: NA; v_call: TRBV5-6; cdr3_nt: TGTGCCAGCAGCTTAAGTTCCTACGAGCAGTACTTC; cdr3_aa: CASSLSSYEQYF
d_call: NA; j_call: TRBJ1-3; clone_size: NA; v_call: TRBV28; cdr3_nt: TGTGCCAGCAGTTTGGGACACTTCTCTGGAAACACCATATATTTT; cdr3_aa: CASSLGHFSGNTIYF
d_call: NA; j_call: TRBJ2-7; clone_size: NA; v_call: TRBV19; cdr3_nt: TGTGCCAGTAGTATTGGGTACGAGCAGTACTTC; cdr3_aa: CASSIGYEQYF
d_call: NA; j_call: TRBJ1-5; clone_size: NA; v_call: TRBV7-9; cdr3_nt: TGTGCCAGCAGCCCTAGGGCAGGAGATCAGCCCCAGCATTTT; cdr3_aa: CASSPRAGDQPQHF
d_call: TRBD2; j_call: TRBJ2-7; clone_size: NA; v_call: TRBV7-2; cdr3_nt: TGTGCCAGCAGCTTAGTGTCTAGCGGGGCCTACGAGCAGTACTTC; cdr3_aa: CASSLVSSGAYEQYF
d_call: TRBD1; j_call: TRBJ2-1; clone_size: NA; v_call: TRBV4-1; cdr3_nt: TGCGCCAGCAGCCACTTGCCCATCTTGACAGGGGGCTTCAACGATGAGCAGTTCTTC; cdr3_aa: CASSHLPILTGGFNDEQFF
d_call: NA; j_call: TRBJ1-2; clone_size: few; v_call: TRBV27; cdr3_nt: TGTGCCAGCAGCCTATCCCACGGAGGTAACTATGGCTACACCTTC; cdr3_aa: CASSLSHGGNYGYTF
d_call: NA; j_call: TRBJ2-1; clone_size: large; v_call: TRBV4-2; cdr3_nt: TGTGCCAGCAGCCAAGAGGGCGGAAGCTCCTACAATGAGCAGTTCTTC; cdr3_aa: CASSQEGGSSYNEQFF
d_call: TRBD1; j_call: TRBJ1-1; clone_size: NA; v_call: TRBV28; cdr3_nt: TGTGCCAGCAGCCCGGGACAGCTTGAAGCTTTCTTT; cdr3_aa: CASSPGQLEAFF
d_call: TRBD2; j_call: TRBJ2-2; clone_size: medium-sized; v_call: TRBV28; cdr3_nt: TGTGCCAGCTTTCCCAGCGGGGGGTTAGGCGGGGAGCTGTTTTTT; cdr3_aa: CASFPSGGLGGELFF
d_call: TRBD1; j_call: TRBJ2-5; clone_size: once; v_call: TRBV9; cdr3_nt: TGTGCCAGCGAGGGACAGACCCAAGAGACCCAGTACTTC; cdr3_aa: CASEGQTQETQYF
d_call: NA; j_call: TRBJ2-7; clone_size: NA; v_call: TRBV10-3; cdr3_nt: TGTGCCATCAGTGAGTCTGAGCCTATGCCAACCTACGAGCAGTACTTC; cdr3_aa: CAISESEPMPTYEQYF
d_call: NA; j_call: TRBJ1-1; clone_size: NA; v_call: TRBV11-2; cdr3_nt: TGTGCCAACTCACGGGGCGATCTGTCGAACACTGAAGCTTTCTTT; cdr3_aa: CANSRGDLSNTEAFF
d_call: TRBD1; j_call: TRBJ1-2; clone_size: NA; v_call: TRBV13; cdr3_nt: TGTGCCAGCAGCTTAGATCAAGGACAGGGTGACTATGGCTACACCTTC; cdr3_aa: CASSLDQGQGDYGYTF
d_call: TRBD1; j_call: TRBJ1-1; clone_size: NA; v_call: TRBV5-1; cdr3_nt: TGCGCCAGCAGTTATTGGACAGGAGACACTGAAGCTTTCTTT; cdr3_aa: CASSYWTGDTEAFF
d_call: TRBD1; j_call: TRBJ2-7; clone_size: NA; v_call: TRBV12-5; cdr3_nt: TGTGCTAGTGGTTTGGCTGGGACAGGGGGCGACGAGCAGTACTTC; cdr3_aa: CASGLAGTGGDEQYF
d_call: NA; j_call: TRBJ1-2; clone_size: NA; v_call: TRBV13; cdr3_nt: TGTGCCAGCAGCTTAGCGGGGGTCACGGATGGCTACACCTTC; cdr3_aa: CASSLAGVTDGYTF
d_call: TRBD2; j_call: TRBJ2-5; clone_size: NA; v_call: TRBV4-2; cdr3_nt: TGTGCCAGCAGCCAAGATCGATGGGGAGCGGGGGGCGGAGAGACCCAGTACTTC; cdr3_aa: CASSQDRWGAGGGETQYF
d_call: NA; j_call: TRBJ2-3; clone_size: few; v_call: TRBV7-9; cdr3_nt: TGTGCCAGCAGCCAGTACTCCAGCTTTACAGATACGCAGTATTTT; cdr3_aa: CASSQYSSFTDTQYF
d_call: TRBD1; j_call: TRBJ2-7; clone_size: NA; v_call: TRBV28; cdr3_nt: TGTGCCAGCAGAAACACCGGGACAGCTGCTTCCTACGAGCAGTACTTC; cdr3_aa: CASRNTGTAASYEQYF
d_call: NA; j_call: TRBJ1-1; clone_size: once; v_call: TRBV5-1; cdr3_nt: TGCGCCAGCAGAAACGGGCCTGAAGCTTTCTTT; cdr3_aa: CASRNGPEAFF
d_call: TRBD1; j_call: TRBJ2-7; clone_size: NA; v_call: TRBV2; cdr3_nt: TGTGCCAGCCTAGGGGGCATGAGCTCCTACGAGCAGTACTTC; cdr3_aa: CASLGGMSSYEQYF
d_call: NA; j_call: TRBJ2-1; clone_size: NA; v_call: TRBV20-1; cdr3_nt: TGCAGTGCGACGGATTACAATGAGCAGTTCTTC; cdr3_aa: CSATDYNEQFF
d_call: NA; j_call: TRBJ1-1; clone_size: NA; v_call: TRBV7-9; cdr3_nt: TGTGCCAGCAGCTTAACAGGTGAAGCTTTCTTT; cdr3_aa: CASSLTGEAFF
d_call: NA; j_call: TRBJ2-5; clone_size: NA; v_call: TRBV27; cdr3_nt: TGTGCCAGCAGTTCGGGACGGTACCAAGAGACCCAGTACTTC; cdr3_aa: CASSSGRYQETQYF
d_call: TRBD1; j_call: TRBJ2-7; clone_size: NA; v_call: TRBV25-1; cdr3_nt: TGTGCCAGCAGGAGTTACCGGGACAGCTCCTACGAGCAGTACTTC; cdr3_aa: CASRSYRDSSYEQYF
d_call: NA; j_call: TRBJ2-4; clone_size: NA; v_call: TRBV7-6; cdr3_nt: TGTGCCAGCAGCTTAGCGTTGGGCAGGGTTGACCCGACGGACATTCAGTACTTC; cdr3_aa: CASSLALGRVDPTDIQYF
d_call: TRBD2; j_call: TRBJ2-5; clone_size: NA; v_call: TRBV6-4; cdr3_nt: TGTGCCAGCAGTGACGGTCCAGCGGGAGAACAGTACTTC; cdr3_aa: CASSDGPAGEQYF
d_call: NA; j_call: TRBJ2-7; clone_size: NA; v_call: TRBV5-1; cdr3_nt: TGCGCCAGCAGGCTATCGGAGGAGCAGTACTTC; cdr3_aa: CASRLSEEQYF
d_call: NA; j_call: TRBJ2-1; clone_size: NA; v_call: TRBV25-1; cdr3_nt: TGTGCCAGCATCGTTGGGGGAGCGCCCGAAAACAATGAGCAGTTCTTC; cdr3_aa: CASIVGGAPENNEQFF
d_call: TRBD1; j_call: TRBJ1-5; clone_size: NA; v_call: TRBV19; cdr3_nt: TGTGCCAGTAGTATACTCGCCACAGGGGGCGGTCAGCCCCAGCATTTT; cdr3_aa: CASSILATGGGQPQHF
d_call: NA; j_call: TRBJ1-1; clone_size: NA; v_call: TRBV9; cdr3_nt: TGTGCCAGCAGCGTAGATGGCAGGGTTGGGACTGAAGCTTTCTTT; cdr3_aa: CASSVDGRVGTEAFF
d_call: TRBD1; j_call: TRBJ2-3; clone_size: NA; v_call: TRBV7-9; cdr3_nt: TGTGCCAGCAGACAGGGGAAGAGGACAGATACGCAGTATTTT; cdr3_aa: CASRQGKRTDTQYF
d_call: TRBD2; j_call: TRBJ2-7; clone_size: NA; v_call: TRBV27; cdr3_nt: TGTGCCAGCAGTCCCGGGACTAGAGGCTACGAGCAGTACTTC; cdr3_aa: CASSPGTRGYEQYF
d_call: NA; j_call: TRBJ1-5; clone_size: many; v_call: TRBV6-1; cdr3_nt: TGTGCCAGCAGTGAAGGAGACGGCGGGGCTCAGCCCCAGCATTTT; cdr3_aa: CASSEGDGGAQPQHF
d_call: NA; j_call: TRBJ1-1; clone_size: NA; v_call: TRBV5-1; cdr3_nt: TGCGCCAGCAGCCTTGGACGGGTCACTGAAGCTTTCTTT; cdr3_aa: CASSLGRVTEAFF
d_call: TRBD2; j_call: TRBJ2-5; clone_size: NA; v_call: TRBV7-2; cdr3_nt: TGTGCCAGCAGCTCCATTTCGGTCGAGGGAGGGGAGAAAGAGACCCAGTACTTC; cdr3_aa: CASSSISVEGGEKETQYF
d_call: TRBD1; j_call: TRBJ2-7; clone_size: NA; v_call: TRBV6-4; cdr3_nt: TGTGCCAGCAGGGACAGGCCCTACGAGCAGTACTTC; cdr3_aa: CASRDRPYEQYF
d_call: TRBD1; j_call: TRBJ2-5; clone_size: NA; v_call: TRBV5-8; cdr3_nt: TGTGCCAGCAGCATCACCGGGACAGGGGTCTACCAAGAGACCCAGTACTTC; cdr3_aa: CASSITGTGVYQETQYF
d_call: NA; j_call: TRBJ1-6; clone_size: NA; v_call: TRBV11-2; cdr3_nt: TGTGCCAGCAGTTCTCTCTATAATTCACCCCTCCACTTT; cdr3_aa: CASSSLYNSPLHF
d_call: NA; j_call: TRBJ2-1; clone_size: NA; v_call: TRBV11-2; cdr3_nt: TGTGCCAGCAGCTCAGACACCCTCCGGGAAACCAACAATGAGCAGTTCTTC; cdr3_aa: CASSSDTLRETNNEQFF